This T cell receptor (beta chain) stems from a study of response to subunit inactivated influenza vaccine. As concerns this clonotype: Its antigen is not known.

The V and J ends lost 5 bases and 7 bases, in that order; junction bases with no gene match: 8. This CDR3 spans 14 amino acids. Per the germline V gene, CDR1 is LGHDT and CDR2 is YNNKEL (reference sequence). TCRdb reprocessed the RT-PCR reads via MiXCR and lists one record per CDR3 protein. The sample has hundreds of thousands of distinct CDR3 sequences, about 15% seen once. Study-wide results and limits: There was a suggestion from the authors that each seasonal influenza vaccination recruits few new T cells.

V usage is TRBV3-1 and J usage is TRBJ1-1; TRBD1 matches at 9 bases. The source of this sequence is a man between 45 and 60 years old who received an inactivated influenza vaccine. Specimen: PBMCs from blood, collected 14 days before vaccination. This CDR3 is CASSSGTGSFEAFF. The CDR3, as DNA: TGTGCCAGCAGCTCCGGGACAGGGTCGTTTGAAGCTTTCTTT.